This T cell receptor (beta chain) was recorded in a study of CD8+ T cells in alopecia areata. Whole-study findings and limits: Uncertainty about whether baseline CD8+ expansion is linked to response remains, with one nonresponder. Sequenced scalp T cells also include alphabeta T cells resident in normal skin.

Trimming removed 0 bases from V and 4 bases from J; junction bases left unmatched: 7. Germline V gene data show CDR1 as LGHNA and CDR2 as YSLEER. This CDR3 has 16 amino acids. Treatment given: oral pan-JAK inhibitor, 5-10 mg twice daily. Peripheral blood samples and lesional scalp punch biopsies were obtained from alopecia areata patients. Sorting of PBMCs yielded the CD4+ and CD8+ T cells. cDNA reverse transcribed from extracted RNA served as the sequencing template. Some clones are missing from TCRdb's copy, which holds only in-frame ones; the method was immunoSEQ multiplex PCR. The table shows about 94,000 clones, with around 70% occurring only once. Comments on this clone: The antigen is unknown.

The V call is TRBV4-3, the J call TRBJ2-7, with 9 bases lining up with TRBD1. The sample consisted of CD8+ T cells sorted from blood, taken at week 44, from a patient treated with tofacitinib. The source of this sequence is a human donor with alopecia areata. DNA for the CDR3: TGCGCCAGCAGCCAAGATGAGGGACAGGGTTTGTACGAGCAGTACTTC. It is translated as CASSQDEGQGLYEQYF.